This paragraph reports one T cell receptor (beta chain). Original methodology: The authors estimated nucleated cell counts from reference gene primer amplification. Generated by immunoSEQ multiplex PCR, the TCRdb table keeps only in-frame clones and is missing some. The V and J calls and the clone size are those of that table, but D and trimming were determined from the DNA. The repertoire holds about 86,000 clones, with 75% to 90% as singletons. The data belong to a study of blood T cell repertoires in COVID-19. Across the study: Acute and convalescent COVID-19 samples came from the United States, Italy and Spain. T cells, B-cell-depleted T cells, or PBMCs supplied cDNA or gDNA.

This CDR3 has 16 amino acids. Germline V lookup: CDR1 SGHRS, CDR2 YFSETQ. The V gene end was trimmed by 4 bases and the J gene end by 6 bases; junction bases not matched to a gene: 8. The sequenced material came from peripheral blood. The chain employs TRBV5-1 and TRBJ2-2; 11 bases align to TRBD2. The receptor was derived from a woman aged 80 or older with active or convalescent COVID-19. The CDR3 coding sequence is TGCGCCAGCAGCCCCGCCGGGACTAGCGGTGCCGGGGAGCTGTTTTTT. This codes for CASSPAGTSGAGELFF.